The sequence of this TCR beta chain was determined in a study of T cell repertoires in cytomegalovirus infection. Study overall: Both recently identified HLA-C-restricted and well-studied HLA-B-restricted CMV epitopes were used in the study. Public signatures in TCR beta pointed to CMV infection and matching HLA type.

Trimming pared 5 bases from V and 0 bases from J, leaving 8 bases between. This CDR3 has 13 residues. This clonotype was seen at least ten times. Its target is not known. Study-wide results and limits: The study identified carriers of CMV plus the relevant HLA from cumulative public TCR beta family frequency. HLA-C-restricted CMV clonotypes gave the most frequent clonotype in two of eight donors.

One entry per CDR3 protein results from TCRdb running MiXCR on the reads. The profile shows roughly 700,000 distinct CDR3 sequences, roughly 36% of them singletons. The sequence derives from a human donor in good health (CMV status not recorded). Some clones in this sample may be carry-over from other donors' samples. J is TRBJ2-7 and V is TRBV12-3 or TRBV12-4; no firm D call. The sequencing used cultured PBMCs, collected from culture after CMV antigen stimulation. As DNA, the CDR3 is TGTGCCAGCAGTGCCTTAAGCTCCTACGAGCAGTACTTC. Translating gives CASSALSSYEQYF.